The 25 T cell receptor beta chains presented below share a single source sample, sequenced in a study of metastatic and nonmetastatic thyroid tumors. TCRdb re-called the PCR reads with MiXCR. The repertoire has more than 70,000 clones, roughly 8.6% of them found once; the top ten carry 8.8%. Each patient came to thyroid surgery without any prior treatment (of any kind). Sequencing input: blood. Source of these receptors: a female donor with papillary thyroid cancer or a benign thyroid nodule (not recorded which). Some clones in this sample may be carry-over from other donors' samples.

This clone was seen at least ten times. The chain couples TRBV5-1 to TRBJ2-5; D perhaps matches TRBD2 (5 bases). This CDR3 spans 15 amino acids. V lost 3 bases and J 5 bases, leaving 17 bases between the germline ends. The germline gives CDR1 SGHRS, CDR2 YFSETQ. The CDR3 bases are TGCGCCAGCAGCTCTTTGAACCCTGAGCGGGAGACCCAGTACTTC. Its translation is CASSSLNPERETQYF.

The table lists this clone with many counts. The rearrangement uses TRBV5-1 and TRBJ2-2; a weak D match, TRBD2 (6 bases). Germline assignment: CDR1 SGHRS and CDR2 YFSETQ. The CDR3 is 16 residues long. Trimming left V 0 bases short and J 5 bases short, with 14 bases between. In DNA form, the CDR3 reads TGCGCCAGCAGCTTGGTCGCGCGGGCGGGGACCGGGGAGCTGTTTTTT. It yields the protein CASSLVARAGTGELFF.

This clone was detected ten times or more. The V gene is TRBV7-9, the J gene TRBJ2-3; no clear D gene. The CDR3 runs 13 residues. V lost 3 bases to trimming and J lost 6 bases, with 10 bases between them. Germline values: CDR1 SEHNR, CDR2 FQNEAQ (reference sequence). CDR3 amino acids: CASSLALGDTQYF. CDR3 bases: TGTGCCAGCAGCTTGGCCCTCGGCGATACGCAGTATTTT.

This clone was counted at least ten times. The CDR3 loop reads CSAEVTADTQYF. The CDR3 nucleotides read TGCAGTGCCGAGGTTACCGCAGATACGCAGTATTTT. The J gene is TRBJ2-3, the V gene TRBV20-1, with D uncertain. Per germline, CDR1 DFQATT and CDR2 SNEGSKA (reference sequence). The CDR3 runs 12 residues. V lost 6 bases and J 4 bases, leaving 11 bases between the germline ends.

V usage is TRBV2 and J usage is TRBJ2-7; TRBD1 matches 12 bases. The CDR3 consists of 16 residues. J was trimmed by 4 bases and V by 5 bases; bases with no gene match: 9. Germline V gene data show CDR1 as SNHLY and CDR2 as FYNNEI. Written as DNA, the CDR3 is TGTGCCAGCAGTCAATCCGGGACAGGGGGCTGGTACGAGCAGTACTTC. Encoded protein: CASSQSGTGGWYEQYF.

This clone was observed at least ten times. This sequence joins TRBV5-4 and TRBJ2-2; 8 bases fit TRBD2. Losses at the gene ends were 2 bases for V and 1 base for J; bases not matched to a gene: 1. In germline, CDR1 is SGHNT, CDR2 YYREEE (reference sequence). This CDR3 spans 15 amino acids. CDR3 residues: CASSFTSGNTGELFF. CDR3 bases: TGTGCCAGCAGCTTCACTAGCGGGAACACCGGGGAGCTGTTTTTT.

Notes on this clone: An end of the junction differs from the germline gene, which may be a read error. V usage is TRBV20-1 and J usage is TRBJ2-7; 9 nucleotides line up with TRBD2. Germline V CDR1 and CDR2: DFQATT, SNEGSKA (reference sequence). The CDR3 totals 15 residues. CDR3 in amino acids: CSARSSAGGPYEHYF. The CDR3 bases are TGCAGTGCTCGCTCCTCTGCGGGGGGGCCCTACGAGCATTACTTC.

Many counts were recorded for this clone. The CDR3 nucleotides are TGTGCCAGCAGCCCTCTAAGACTGAACACTGAAGCTTTCTTT. It yields the protein CASSPLRLNTEAFF. The chain employs TRBV7-2 and TRBJ1-1; unclear D gene. Germline CDR1 is SGHTA and CDR2 is FQGNSA. CDR3 size: 14 residues. V was trimmed by 5 bases and J by 0 bases, leaving 10 bases between them.

This clone was seen a handful of times. CDR3 protein: CASSQVPPRTGPGELFF. The CDR3 nucleotides are TGCGCCAGCAGCCAAGTTCCACCCCGGACAGGCCCCGGGGAGCTGTTTTTT. The V call is TRBV4-1, the J call TRBJ2-2, with 7 bases aligning to TRBD1. The germline gives CDR1 MGHRA, CDR2 YSYEKL. The V segment lost 1 base and the J segment 6 bases; nucleotides outside the gene matches: 11. This CDR3 spans 17 amino acids.

The sample holds many counts of this clone. This sequence joins TRBV15 and TRBJ1-5; TRBD1 is a possible D gene (6 bases). V lost 1 base and J 2 bases, leaving 15 bases between the germline ends. The CDR3 length is 17 residues. Germline V gives CDR1 LNHNV, CDR2 YYDKDF (reference sequence). CDR3 DNA sequence: TGTGCCACCAGCAGAGGACACAGGGCGAGGGGCAATCAGCCCCAGCATTTT. Residues: CATSRGHRARGNQPQHF.

This clone showed up many times. V is TRBV30 and J is TRBJ2-5, with TRBD2 identical over 9 bases. Germline V gene data show CDR1 as GTSNPN and CDR2 as SVGIG (reference sequence). With 3 bases clipped from V and 7 bases from J, the junction kept 9 bases outside the gene matches. CDR3 length equals 14 residues. CDR3 protein: CAWRKGLAKGTQYF. CDR3 coding DNA: TGTGCCTGGAGGAAGGGACTAGCCAAAGGGACCCAGTACTTC. Drawing the rest from reference TRBV30 and TRBJ2-5, the complete variable domain is SQTIHQWPATLVQPVGSPLSLECTVEGTSNPNLYWYRQAAGRGLQLLFYSVGIGQISSEVPQNLSASRPQDRQFILSSKKLLLSDSGFYLCAWRKGLAKGTQYFGPGTRLLVL.

This chain connects TRBV4-2 to TRBJ2-1; 8 bases match TRBD2. The CDR3 consists of 16 residues. With 4 bases clipped from V and 9 bases from J, the junction kept 14 bases outside the gene matches. The germline CDR1 and CDR2 sequences are LGHNA and YNFKEQ. The CDR3 nucleotides are TGTGCCAGCAGCCTCGGGGGGGCTAGCGGAAAAAGTGAGCAGTTCTTC. As protein: CASSLGGASGKSEQFF.

The genes are TRBV10-3 and TRBJ1-2; 8 bases are a match to TRBD1. The V gene's germline CDR1 is ENHRY and CDR2 SYGVKD. The CDR3 sequence is 14 residues long. Trimming removed 6 bases from V and 8 bases from J; junction bases left unmatched: 11. CDR3 DNA: TGTGCCATCAGATCCGGGACAGGCGGCGGGGGCTACACCTTC. As protein: CAIRSGTGGGGYTF.

This clone was seen at least ten times. CDR3 bases: TGTGCCAGCAGTTGTCGGGCAGGAGGGCCGCCAGATACGCAGTATTTT. It is translated as CASSCRAGGPPDTQYF. The chain joins TRBV12-3 or TRBV12-4 to TRBJ2-3; possibly TRBD2 for D (6 bases). V gave up 4 bases and J gave up 4 bases, with 18 bases separating them. This CDR3 contains 16 residues.

At least ten counts were recorded for this clone. The V call is TRBV20-1, the J call TRBJ1-6, with 8 bases fitting TRBD1. Germline CDR1 DFQATT, CDR2 SNEGSKA (reference sequence). The CDR3 length is 13 residues. V lost 5 bases, J lost 10 bases, and 7 bases stayed unmatched. CDR3 nucleotide sequence: TGCAGTGCTCTGGACAGGGTGGAATCACCCCTCCACTTT. It translates to CSALDRVESPLHF.

Comment on this clone: This may be a read error, as it is one base from a much larger clone. At the DNA level, this CDR3 is encoded by other sequences in the same sample as well. V is TRBV18 and J is TRBJ1-1; the D gene is possibly TRBD1 (6 bases). The V gene's germline CDR1 is KGHSH and CDR2 LQKENI. There are 15 residues in the CDR3. V was trimmed by 4 bases and J by 4 bases, leaving 16 bases between them. CDR3 loop: CASSLTGTGPTEAFF. In DNA form, the CDR3 reads TGTGCCAGCTCACTCACCGGTACAGGGCCCACTGAAGCTTTCTTT. Supplemented by reference TRBV18 and TRBJ1-1, the full variable domain reads NAGVMQNPRHLVRRRGQEARLRCSPMKGHSHVYWYRQLPEEGLKFMVYLQKENIIDESGMPKERFSAEFPKEGPSILRIQQVVRGDSAAYFCASSLTGTGPTEAFFGQGTRLTVV.

This clone came up many times. This chain's CDR3 is CAIRRDGSTDTQYF. The CDR3 DNA sequence: TGTGCCATCCGCCGGGACGGGAGCACAGATACGCAGTATTTT. The chain is built from TRBV10-3 and TRBJ2-3; D is tentatively TRBD1 or TRBD2 (5 bases each). This CDR3 comprises 14 residues. V was pared by 8 bases and J by 0 bases, with 12 bases between. Germline V lookup: CDR1 ENHRY, CDR2 SYGVKD.

This chain uses TRBV5-1 with TRBJ2-1; D call uncertain. Trimming removed 0 bases from V and 1 base from J, with 14 bases in between. From germline, CDR1 is SGHRS and CDR2 YFSETQ. The CDR3 loop spans 17 amino acids. The CDR3, as DNA: TGCGCCAGCAGCTTGGTTCTAAGGGTTGAGTCCTACAATGAGCAGTTCTTC. Its protein is CASSLVLRVESYNEQFF.

This clone has ten or more counts. This rearrangement joins TRBV6-1 to TRBJ2-3; 12 bases are shared with TRBD2. CDR1 MNHNS and CDR2 SASEGT come from the germline V gene. This CDR3 comprises 14 residues. The junction had 5 bases not matched to a gene; V was cut back by 8 bases and J by 5 bases. The DNA of the CDR3 is TGTGCCAGCGCTAGCGGGGGGGCCAAAGATACGCAGTATTTT. Its protein is CASASGGAKDTQYF.

This clone was recorded many times. The identical CDR3 is also encoded by other nucleotide sequences in the sample. The V gene is TRBV3-1, the J gene TRBJ1-1; TRBD1 aligns across 8 bases. CDR3 length: 14 residues. With 1 base clipped from V and 7 bases from J, the junction kept 5 bases outside the gene matches. CDR1 is LGHDT and CDR2 is YNNKEL in the germline V gene (reference sequence). In nucleotides, the CDR3 is TGTGCCAGCAGCCAAGGACAGGGGCGGGGTGAAGCTTTCTTT. This gives the protein CASSQGQGRGEAFF.

The V gene is TRBV30, the J gene TRBJ2-3, with 11 bases identical to TRBD2. Trimming cost V 0 bases and J 13 bases; bases outside gene matches: 9. Looked up from germline, CDR1 is GTSNPN and CDR2 is SVGIG (reference sequence). This CDR3 spans 14 amino acids. The CDR3 region has the DNA TGTGCCTGGAGTGTTCCGGGACTAGCGGCCCTAAAGTATTTT. It yields the protein CAWSVPGLAALKYF.

This clone has ten or more counts. The genes are TRBV19 and TRBJ2-5, with D tentatively TRBD1 (6 bases). The V gene's germline CDR1 is LNHDA and CDR2 SQIVND (reference sequence). Trimming cost V 10 bases and J 2 bases, with 20 bases left between them. The CDR3 loop spans 15 amino acids. The CDR3 DNA sequence: TGTGCCACCCAAAACAGGGATCGGTTACAAGAGACCCAGTACTTC. It specifies CATQNRDRLQETQYF. The full variable domain, its missing parts supplied by reference TRBV19 and TRBJ2-5, is DGGITQSPKYLFRKEGQNVTLSCEQNLNHDAMYWYRQDPGQGLRLIYYSQIVNDFQKGDIAEGYSVSREKKESFPLTVTSAQKNPTAFYLCATQNRDRLQETQYFGPGTRLLVL.

This clone occurred many times. V and J are TRBV12-3 or TRBV12-4 and TRBJ1-1; tentatively, D is TRBD1 (5 bases). V dropped 6 bases and J dropped 4 bases, with 15 bases sitting between them. CDR3 length equals 14 residues. For the CDR3, the DNA is TGTGCCAGCAGAGCCAGGGAGGGGAGCACTGAAGCTTTCTTT. As protein: CASRAREGSTEAFF.

At least ten counts were recorded for this clone. The chain combines TRBV6-2 or TRBV6-3 with TRBJ2-5, with a tentative D call TRBD2 (6 bases). Trimming removed 3 bases at V and 9 bases at J, with 14 bases between. The CDR3 has 13 residues. From germline, CDR1 is MNHEY and CDR2 SVGEGT. In DNA, the CDR3 is TGTGCCAGCAGTTATTCGGGAGTCTCGGCCCAGTACTTC. This sequence encodes CASSYSGVSAQYF.

In its sample, this clone was seen many times. The V and J genes are TRBV20-1 and TRBJ2-3; D gene ambiguous. The CDR3 extends over 14 amino acids. The germline V and J ends were trimmed by 0 bases and 0 bases, with 7 bases remaining between them. The germline V gene has CDR1 DFQATT and CDR2 SNEGSKA (reference sequence). The CDR3 protein is CSARDPASTDTQYF. The CDR3 nucleotides are TGCAGTGCTAGAGATCCGGCTAGCACAGATACGCAGTATTTT.